The T cell receptor beta chain described here comes from a study of T-cell memory formation after mild COVID-19. TCRdb analysed the 5' RACE reads with MiXCR anew, one entry per CDR3 protein. The sample consists of hundreds of thousands of distinct CDR3 sequences, approximately 15% of them appearing once. This clonotype was seen a few times. Germline V gene sequence: CDR1 DFQATT, CDR2 SNEGSKA (reference sequence). V lost 0 bases, J lost 4 bases, and 12 bases lay in between. The CDR3 length is 14 residues. The chain carries TRBV20-1 and TRBJ1-2; TRBD1 is a possible D gene (5 bases). Sample: PBMCs or a T cell subset sorted from them (not recorded which). The source is an adult woman who had mild COVID-19 (a few samples of this study predate the infection). Cell type and time point are not known. Here the CDR3 reads CSARDRGRTYGYTF. Written as DNA, the CDR3 is TGCAGTGCTAGAGATCGGGGACGGACCTATGGCTACACCTTC.